The rows below give T cell receptor beta chains drawn from one sample of a study of shared clonotypes between healthy human individuals. This table comes from immunoSEQ multiplex PCR, and its TCRdb copy is limited to in-frame clones, with some not included. The data contain 730,000 or so clones, approximately 75% of them singletons. Specimen: memory CD4+ T cells sorted from blood. These receptors were collected from a woman aged 25 to 45 in good health. CDR3s include the opening cysteine and the closing phenylalanine or tryptophan. The D gene is left open where the match is weak. Not all rows give a size; the values are once, few, many and, for expanded clones, a class.

CDR3,DNA,J,D,length,V,size
CTTWNPPYEQYF,TGTACCACGTGGAACCCCCCCTACGAGCAGTACTTC,TRBJ2-7,.,12,TRBV6-1,.
CASSRKVGNTEAFF,TGTGCCAGCAGCCGCAAGGTGGGGAACACTGAAGCTTTCTTT,TRBJ1-1,.,14,TRBV7-2,.
CASSLYRATEAFF,TGTGCCAGCAGCTTATACAGGGCCACTGAAGCTTTCTTT,TRBJ1-1,.,13,TRBV7-2,.
CASSPPRTEGTGELFF,TGCGCCAGCAGCCCGCCACGGACGGAAGGCACCGGGGAGCTGTTTTTT,TRBJ2-2,.,16,TRBV5-1,.
CASSFPGGYEQYF,TGTGCCAGCAGCTTTCCGGGAGGCTACGAGCAGTACTTC,TRBJ2-7,TRBD2,13,TRBV7-2,.
CASSIQSGQETQYF,TGTGCCAGTAGTATACAGAGCGGACAAGAGACCCAGTACTTC,TRBJ2-5,.,14,TRBV19,.
CASSSGLAGADTQYF,TGCGCCAGCAGTTCCGGACTAGCGGGAGCAGATACGCAGTATTTT,TRBJ2-3,TRBD2,15,TRBV10-2,.
CASRLGQINYGYTF,TGTGCCAGTAGGCTGGGACAGATCAACTATGGCTACACCTTC,TRBJ1-2,TRBD1,14,TRBV19,.
CSVEGPGLAGTDTQYF,TGCAGCGTTGAAGGTCCGGGACTAGCGGGCACAGATACGCAGTATTTT,TRBJ2-3,TRBD2,16,TRBV29-1,.
CASSESTQGNNEQFF,TGCGCCAGCAGTGAGTCGACCCAGGGGAACAATGAGCAGTTCTTC,TRBJ2-1,.,15,TRBV10-2,.
CASSLGLAGGGEQYF,TGTGCCAGCAGCTTAGGACTAGCGGGAGGTGGAGAGCAGTACTTC,TRBJ2-7,TRBD2,15,TRBV11-3,.
CASSLASGIYNEQFF,TGCGCCAGCAGCTTGGCTAGCGGAATCTACAATGAGCAGTTCTTC,TRBJ2-1,TRBD2,15,TRBV5-1,.
CASSESAAHTEAFF,TGCGCCAGCAGTGAGTCCGCCGCTCACACTGAAGCTTTCTTT,TRBJ1-1,.,14,TRBV10-1,.
CASTPPGSTDTQYF,TGTGCCAGCACGCCGCCCGGATCCACAGATACGCAGTATTTT,TRBJ2-3,.,14,TRBV7-2,once
CASSKQGSTNEKLFF,TGTGCCAGCAGTAAACAGGGTTCGACTAATGAAAAACTGTTTTTT,TRBJ1-4,.,15,TRBV28,.
CASSFASSYEQYF,TGTGCCAGCAGTTTTGCGAGTTCCTACGAGCAGTACTTC,TRBJ2-7,.,13,TRBV28,.
CASSPRARVGNEQFF,TGTGCCAGCTCACCCCGGGCGCGGGTAGGTAATGAGCAGTTCTTC,TRBJ2-1,.,15,TRBV18,.
CAWRADDFRGLRTGELFF,TGTGCCTGGAGAGCCGATGATTTCCGGGGCCTACGCACCGGGGAGCTGTTTTTT,TRBJ2-2,.,18,TRBV30,.
CASSLRSGRAGARETQYF,TGTGCCAGCAGTTTGCGTAGCGGGAGGGCCGGGGCACGGGAGACCCAGTACTTC,TRBJ2-5,TRBD2,18,TRBV28,.
CASSPRDRAKGEQFF,TGTGCCAGCAGCCCGAGGGACAGGGCGAAGGGGGAGCAGTTCTTC,TRBJ2-1,TRBD1,15,TRBV7-9,.
CASSARGGATNEKLFF,TGTGCCAGCAGCGCCAGGGGAGGGGCAACTAATGAAAAACTGTTTTTT,TRBJ1-4,.,16,TRBV7-9,.